Detailed here is one TCR beta chain. Sequencing was performed with immunoSEQ multiplex PCR; in TCRdb, only in-frame clones are kept and a portion is missing. This table holds under 130,000 clones, about four fifths found once. The germline CDR1 and CDR2 sequences are MNHEY and SMNVEV (reference sequence). Trimming stripped 6 bases from V and 6 bases from J, with 20 bases between. The CDR3 is 15 amino acids. This sample stems from a study of glioma-infiltrating T cells after dendritic cell vaccination. Study context: Glioblastoma patients came from Phase I and II dendritic cell vaccination trials. Patients received autologous tumor lysate-pulsed dendritic cell vaccination between about 2002 and 2013. The vaccine used monocyte-derived dendritic cells pulsed overnight with autologous tumor lysate.

Before vaccination, two weeks after the third vaccination, and at progression, PBMC were collected. Here the sequenced sample was blood, taken before dendritic cell vaccination. This chain connects TRBV27 to TRBJ1-1, with a possible D match to TRBD1 (5 bases). The source is a human donor with glioblastoma. The CDR3 reads CASSPTRGVWPEAFF. The DNA for the CDR3 is TGTGCCAGCAGCCCTACCCGGGGGGTATGGCCTGAAGCTTTCTTT.